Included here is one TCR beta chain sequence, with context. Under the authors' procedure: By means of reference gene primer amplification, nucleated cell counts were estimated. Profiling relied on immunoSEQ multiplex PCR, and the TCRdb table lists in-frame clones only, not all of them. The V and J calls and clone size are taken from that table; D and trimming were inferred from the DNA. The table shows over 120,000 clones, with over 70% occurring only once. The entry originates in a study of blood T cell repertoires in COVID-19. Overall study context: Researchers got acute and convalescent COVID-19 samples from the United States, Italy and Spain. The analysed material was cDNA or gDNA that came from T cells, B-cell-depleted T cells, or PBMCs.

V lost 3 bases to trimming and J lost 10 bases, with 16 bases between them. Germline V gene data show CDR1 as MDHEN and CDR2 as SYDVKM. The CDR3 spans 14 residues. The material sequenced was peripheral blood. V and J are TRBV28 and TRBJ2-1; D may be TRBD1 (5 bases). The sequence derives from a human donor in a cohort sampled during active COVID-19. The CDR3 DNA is TGTGCCAGCAGTTTTGGGGCAGCTGCCAGGGAGCAGTTCTTC. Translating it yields CASSFGAAAREQFF.